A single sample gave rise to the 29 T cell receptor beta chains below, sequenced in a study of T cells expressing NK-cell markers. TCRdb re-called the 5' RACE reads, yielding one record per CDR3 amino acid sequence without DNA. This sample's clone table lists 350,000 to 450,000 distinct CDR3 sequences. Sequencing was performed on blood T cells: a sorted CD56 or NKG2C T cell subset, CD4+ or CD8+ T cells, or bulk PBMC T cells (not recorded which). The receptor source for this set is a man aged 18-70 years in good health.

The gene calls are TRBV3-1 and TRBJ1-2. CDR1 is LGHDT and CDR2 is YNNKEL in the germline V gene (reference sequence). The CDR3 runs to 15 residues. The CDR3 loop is CASSLWERGSYGYTF.

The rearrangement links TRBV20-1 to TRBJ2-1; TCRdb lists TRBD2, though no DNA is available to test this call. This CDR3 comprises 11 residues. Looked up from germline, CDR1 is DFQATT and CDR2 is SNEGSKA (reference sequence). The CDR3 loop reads CSARDQSGGVF.

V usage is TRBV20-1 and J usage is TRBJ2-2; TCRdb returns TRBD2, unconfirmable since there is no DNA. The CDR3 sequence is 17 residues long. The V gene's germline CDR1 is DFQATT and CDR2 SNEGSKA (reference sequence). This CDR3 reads CSARQPRLAVNTGELFF.

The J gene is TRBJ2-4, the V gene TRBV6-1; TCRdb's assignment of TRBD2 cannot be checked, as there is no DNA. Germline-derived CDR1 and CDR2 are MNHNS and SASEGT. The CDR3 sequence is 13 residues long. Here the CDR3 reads CASGAIAGGVEYF.

The CDR3 sequence is CASSQVATSGNTIYF. The chain joins TRBV4-1 to TRBJ1-3. Germline CDR1 MGHRA, CDR2 YSYEKL. The CDR3 has 15 amino acids.

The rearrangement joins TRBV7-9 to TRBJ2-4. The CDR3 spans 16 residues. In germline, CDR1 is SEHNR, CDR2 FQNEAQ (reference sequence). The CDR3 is CASSLGQGLAKNIQYF.

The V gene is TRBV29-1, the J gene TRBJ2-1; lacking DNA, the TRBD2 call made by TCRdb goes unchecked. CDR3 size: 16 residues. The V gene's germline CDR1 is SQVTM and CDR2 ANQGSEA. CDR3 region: CSVEDRGLAGGGEQFF.

The CDR3 loop reads CASSARWDGERYGYTF. This chain joins TRBV2 and TRBJ1-2; TCRdb selects TRBD1, and the lack of DNA leaves this call unchecked. This CDR3 is 16 amino acids long. Germline V gene lookup returns CDR1 SNHLY and CDR2 FYNNEI.

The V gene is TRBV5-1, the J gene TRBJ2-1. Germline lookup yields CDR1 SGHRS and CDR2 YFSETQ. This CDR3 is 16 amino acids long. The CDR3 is CASSYGTGRSYNEQFF.

The CDR3 is CASSYTGTQSNQPQHF. The rearrangement uses TRBV6-5 and TRBJ1-5; TCRdb calls TRBD1, which cannot be checked without DNA. Germline CDR1 MNHEY, CDR2 SVGAGI. CDR3 length equals 16 residues.

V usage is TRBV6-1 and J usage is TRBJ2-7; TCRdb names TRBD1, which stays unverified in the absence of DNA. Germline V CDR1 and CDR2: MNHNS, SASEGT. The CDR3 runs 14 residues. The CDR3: CANARTGGPYEQYF.

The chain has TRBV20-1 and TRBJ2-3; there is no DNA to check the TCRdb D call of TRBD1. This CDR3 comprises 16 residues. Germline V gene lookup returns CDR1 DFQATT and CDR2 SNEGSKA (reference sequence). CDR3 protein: CSAREEWAGSADTQYF.

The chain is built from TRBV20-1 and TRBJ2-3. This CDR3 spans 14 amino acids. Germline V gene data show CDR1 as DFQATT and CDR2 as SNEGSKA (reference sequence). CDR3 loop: CSAHFGVLTDTQYF.

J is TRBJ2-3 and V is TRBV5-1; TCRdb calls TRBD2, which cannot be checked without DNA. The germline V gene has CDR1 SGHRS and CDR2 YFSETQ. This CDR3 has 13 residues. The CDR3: CASRVEGPDTQYF.

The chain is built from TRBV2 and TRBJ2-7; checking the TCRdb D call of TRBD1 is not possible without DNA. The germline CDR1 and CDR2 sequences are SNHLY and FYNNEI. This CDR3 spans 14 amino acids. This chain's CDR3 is CASSGQGPTYEQYF.

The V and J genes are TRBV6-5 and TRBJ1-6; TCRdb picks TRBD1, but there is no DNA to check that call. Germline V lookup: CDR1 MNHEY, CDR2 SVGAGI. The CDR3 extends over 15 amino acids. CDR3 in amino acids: CASRPGTYWNSPLHF.

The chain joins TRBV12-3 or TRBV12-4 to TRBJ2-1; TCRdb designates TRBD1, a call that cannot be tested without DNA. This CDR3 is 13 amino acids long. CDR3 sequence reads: CASSLQGWNEQFF.

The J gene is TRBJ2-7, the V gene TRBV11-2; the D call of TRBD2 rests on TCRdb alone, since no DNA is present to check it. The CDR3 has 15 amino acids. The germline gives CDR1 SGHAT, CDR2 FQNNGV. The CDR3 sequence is CASSLPGGLTYEQYF.

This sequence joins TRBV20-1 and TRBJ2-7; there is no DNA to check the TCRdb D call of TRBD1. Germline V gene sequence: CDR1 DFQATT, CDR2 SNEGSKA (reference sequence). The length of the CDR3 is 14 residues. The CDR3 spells CSASGGTQVGEQYF.

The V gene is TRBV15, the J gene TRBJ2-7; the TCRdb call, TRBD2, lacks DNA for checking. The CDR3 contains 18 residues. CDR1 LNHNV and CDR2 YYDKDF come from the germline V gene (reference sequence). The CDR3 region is CATSRDLSFSSASYEQYF.

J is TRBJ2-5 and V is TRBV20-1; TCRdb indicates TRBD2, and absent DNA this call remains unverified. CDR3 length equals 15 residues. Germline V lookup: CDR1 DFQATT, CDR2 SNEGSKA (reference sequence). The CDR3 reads CSAIGSGGTQETQYF.

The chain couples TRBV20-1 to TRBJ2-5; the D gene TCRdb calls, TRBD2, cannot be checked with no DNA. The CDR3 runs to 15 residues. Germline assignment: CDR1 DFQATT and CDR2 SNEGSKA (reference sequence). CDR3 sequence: CAFWVGAGPQGTQYF.

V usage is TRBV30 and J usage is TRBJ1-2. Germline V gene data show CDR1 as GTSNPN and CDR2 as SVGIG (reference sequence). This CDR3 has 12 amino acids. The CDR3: CAWSGQSYGYTF.

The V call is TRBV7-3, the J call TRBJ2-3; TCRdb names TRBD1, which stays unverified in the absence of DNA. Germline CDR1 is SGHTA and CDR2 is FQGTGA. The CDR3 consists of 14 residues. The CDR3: CASSGGAITDTQYF.

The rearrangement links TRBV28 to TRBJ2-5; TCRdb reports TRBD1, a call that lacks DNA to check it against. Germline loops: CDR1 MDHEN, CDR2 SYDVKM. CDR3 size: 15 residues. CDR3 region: CASSAGTGGRETQYF.

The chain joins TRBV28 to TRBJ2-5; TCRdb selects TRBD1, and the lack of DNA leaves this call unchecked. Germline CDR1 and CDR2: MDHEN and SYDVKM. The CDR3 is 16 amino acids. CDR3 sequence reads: CASSLRGVGYQETQYF.

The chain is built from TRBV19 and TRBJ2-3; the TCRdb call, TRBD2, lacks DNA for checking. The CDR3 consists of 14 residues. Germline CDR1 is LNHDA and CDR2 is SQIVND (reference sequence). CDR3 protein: CASRRTSGADTQYF.

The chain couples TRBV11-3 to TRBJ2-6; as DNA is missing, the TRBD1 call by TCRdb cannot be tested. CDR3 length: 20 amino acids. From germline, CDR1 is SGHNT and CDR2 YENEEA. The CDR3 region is CASSLGRFGTGLPGANVLTF.

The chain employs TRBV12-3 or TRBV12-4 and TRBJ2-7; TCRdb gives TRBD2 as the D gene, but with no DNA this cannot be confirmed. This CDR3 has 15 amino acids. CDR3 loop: CASSSSAGGPGEQYF.